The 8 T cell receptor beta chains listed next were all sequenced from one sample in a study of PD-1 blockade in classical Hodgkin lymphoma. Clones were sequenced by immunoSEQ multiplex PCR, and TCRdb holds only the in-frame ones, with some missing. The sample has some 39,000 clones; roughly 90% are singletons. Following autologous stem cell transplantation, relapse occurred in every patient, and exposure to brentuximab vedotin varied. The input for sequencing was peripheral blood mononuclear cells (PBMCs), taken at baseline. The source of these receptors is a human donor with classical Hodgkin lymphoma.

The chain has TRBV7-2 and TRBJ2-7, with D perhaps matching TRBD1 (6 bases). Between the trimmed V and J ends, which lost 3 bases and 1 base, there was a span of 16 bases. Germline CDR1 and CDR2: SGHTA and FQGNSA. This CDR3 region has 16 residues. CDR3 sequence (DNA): TGTGCCAGCAGCTTCGATTCAGGGGTTCCTTCCTACGAGCAGTACTTC. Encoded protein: CASSFDSGVPSYEQYF.

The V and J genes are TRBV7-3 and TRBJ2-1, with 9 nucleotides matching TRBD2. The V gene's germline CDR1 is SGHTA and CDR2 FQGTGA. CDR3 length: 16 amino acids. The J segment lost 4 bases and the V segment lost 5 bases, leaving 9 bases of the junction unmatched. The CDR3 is CASSHPSSGAYNEQFF. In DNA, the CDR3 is TGTGCCAGCAGCCACCCATCTAGCGGGGCATACAATGAGCAGTTCTTC.

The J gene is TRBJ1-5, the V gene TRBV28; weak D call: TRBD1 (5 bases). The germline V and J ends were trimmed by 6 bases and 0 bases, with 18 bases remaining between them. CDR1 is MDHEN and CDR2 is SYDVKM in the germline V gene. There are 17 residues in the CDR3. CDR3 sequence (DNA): TGTGCCAGCAGCCCAAAGGGCTGGGGGTATAGCAATCAGCCCCAGCATTTT. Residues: CASSPKGWGYSNQPQHF.

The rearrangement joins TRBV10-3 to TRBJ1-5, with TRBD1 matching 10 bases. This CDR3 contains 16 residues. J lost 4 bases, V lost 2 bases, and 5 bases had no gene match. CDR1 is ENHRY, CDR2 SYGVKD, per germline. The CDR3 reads CAISETTGGRNQPQHF. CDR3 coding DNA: TGTGCCATCAGTGAGACGACAGGGGGCCGTAATCAGCCCCAGCATTTT.

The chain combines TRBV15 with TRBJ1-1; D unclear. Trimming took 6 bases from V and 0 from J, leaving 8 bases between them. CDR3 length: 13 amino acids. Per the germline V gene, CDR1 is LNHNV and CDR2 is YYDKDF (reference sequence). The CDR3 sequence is CATRASLNTEAFF. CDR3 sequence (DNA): TGTGCCACCAGGGCCTCATTGAACACTGAAGCTTTCTTT.

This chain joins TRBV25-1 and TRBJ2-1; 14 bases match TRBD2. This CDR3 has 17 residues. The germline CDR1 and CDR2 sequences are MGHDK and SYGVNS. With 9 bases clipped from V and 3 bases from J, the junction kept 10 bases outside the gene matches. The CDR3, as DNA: TGTGCCAGTCGACTAGCGGGAGGGCCCCGGGACTACAATGAGCAGTTCTTC. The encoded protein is CASRLAGGPRDYNEQFF.

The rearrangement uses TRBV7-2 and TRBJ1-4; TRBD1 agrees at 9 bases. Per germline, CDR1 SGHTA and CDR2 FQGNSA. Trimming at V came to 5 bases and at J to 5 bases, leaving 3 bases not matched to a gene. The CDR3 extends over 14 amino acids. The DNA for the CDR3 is TGTGCCAGCAGCCACGGGACAGGGAATGAAAAACTGTTTTTT. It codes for CASSHGTGNEKLFF.

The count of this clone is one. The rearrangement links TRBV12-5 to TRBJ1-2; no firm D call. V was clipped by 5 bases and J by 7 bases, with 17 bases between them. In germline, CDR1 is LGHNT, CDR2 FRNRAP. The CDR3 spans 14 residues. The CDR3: CASGPSGREVGYTF. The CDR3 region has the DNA TGTGCTAGTGGTCCCTCGGGGAGGGAGGTTGGCTACACCTTC.